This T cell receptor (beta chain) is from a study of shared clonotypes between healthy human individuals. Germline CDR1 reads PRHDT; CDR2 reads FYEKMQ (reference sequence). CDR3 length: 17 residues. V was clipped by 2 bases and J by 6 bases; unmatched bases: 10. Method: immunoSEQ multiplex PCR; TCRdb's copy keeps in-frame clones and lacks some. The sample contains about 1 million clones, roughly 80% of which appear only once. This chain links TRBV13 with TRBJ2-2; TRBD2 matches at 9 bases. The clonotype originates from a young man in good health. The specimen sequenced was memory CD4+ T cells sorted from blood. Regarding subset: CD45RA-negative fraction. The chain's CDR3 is CASSLIQREAMAGELFF. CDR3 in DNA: TGTGCCAGCAGCTTAATCCAGCGGGAGGCCATGGCCGGGGAGCTGTTTTTT.